This T cell receptor beta chain came from a study of blood T cell repertoires in COVID-19. Looking at the study overall: Acute-phase and convalescent COVID-19 samples originated in the United States, Italy and Spain. In each case, the material was cDNA or gDNA derived from T cells, B-cell-depleted T cells, or PBMCs.

Cohorts were based on clinical histories the participants reported. TCRdb's copy holds only in-frame clones and misses some; the assay was immunoSEQ multiplex PCR. The table lists about 250,000 clones, approximately 83% of them singletons. The V gene lost 1 base and the J gene lost 2 bases, with 12 bases spanning the gap. The V gene's germline CDR1 is MNHEY and CDR2 SMNVEV (reference sequence). The CDR3 consists of 15 residues. The V call is TRBV27, the J call TRBJ2-7, with D maybe TRBD2 (6 bases). This TCR came from a middle-aged woman who had been exposed to COVID-19. Sample: PBMCs or T cells enriched from blood (not recorded which). CDR3 in amino acids: CASSLYRGSTYEQYF. The CDR3 region has the DNA TGTGCCAGCAGTTTATACCGGGGGTCAACCTACGAGCAGTACTTC.